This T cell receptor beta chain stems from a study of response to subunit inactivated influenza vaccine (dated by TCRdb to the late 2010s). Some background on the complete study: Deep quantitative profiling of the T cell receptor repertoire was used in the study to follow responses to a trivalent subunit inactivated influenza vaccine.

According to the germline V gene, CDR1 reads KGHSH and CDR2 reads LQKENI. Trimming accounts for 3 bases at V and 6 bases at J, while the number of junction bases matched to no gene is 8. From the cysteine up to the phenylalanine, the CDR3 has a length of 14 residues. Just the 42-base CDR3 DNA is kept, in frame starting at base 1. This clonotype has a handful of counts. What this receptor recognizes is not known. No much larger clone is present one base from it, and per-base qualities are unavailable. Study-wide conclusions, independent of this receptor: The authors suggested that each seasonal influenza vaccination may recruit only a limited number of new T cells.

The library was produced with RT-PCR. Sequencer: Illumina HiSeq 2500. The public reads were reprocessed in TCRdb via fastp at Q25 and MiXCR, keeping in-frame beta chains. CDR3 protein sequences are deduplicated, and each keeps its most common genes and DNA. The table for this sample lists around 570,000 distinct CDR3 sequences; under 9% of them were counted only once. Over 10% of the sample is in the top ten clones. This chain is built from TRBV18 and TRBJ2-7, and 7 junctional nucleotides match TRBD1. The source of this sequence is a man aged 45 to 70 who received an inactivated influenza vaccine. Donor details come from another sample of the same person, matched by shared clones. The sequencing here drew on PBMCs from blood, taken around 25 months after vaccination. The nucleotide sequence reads TGTGCCAGCTCACCGACAGGGACCGTGGGCGAGCAGTACTTC. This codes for CASSPTGTVGEQYF.